This T cell receptor beta chain appears in the sequencing data of a study of OX40 agonist ivuxolimab in advanced cancers. TCRdb keeps only in-frame clones here, not all; method: immunoSEQ multiplex PCR. Here the sample spans approximately 99,000 clones, around 90% being singletons. The CDR3 is 12 amino acids. Germline V gene lookup returns CDR1 MNHNY and CDR2 SVGAGI (reference sequence). The trim removed 2 bases at V and 5 bases at J, leaving 0 bases unmatched. The sequence came from an adult with an advanced solid tumor such as melanoma, head and neck, liver or kidney cancer. The chain couples TRBV6-6 to TRBJ2-7; 7 bases fit TRBD2. Sequences were derived from CD4+ or CD8+ T cells sorted from blood, sampled in a trial of the OX40 agonist ivuxolimab. The CDR3 spells CASSYAGDEQYF. CDR3 nucleotides: TGTGCCAGCAGTTACGCGGGGGACGAGCAGTACTTC.